Below are 32 T cell receptor beta chains sequenced from a single sample in a study of cytomegalovirus exposure and HLA in healthy donors. PCR used 60 Vbeta primers and 13 Jbeta primers. Clones were read by immunoSEQ multiplex PCR, and TCRdb kept only the in-frame ones, dropping some. Among 110,000 to 150,000 clones listed, 77% were seen once. Sequenced: PBMCs. These receptors were taken from a male donor in good health and CMV-seronegative.

The chain uses TRBV29-1 and TRBJ2-3; 10 nucleotides line up with TRBD1. The CDR3 runs 14 residues. V lost 4 bases, J lost 3 bases, and 4 bases stayed unmatched. CDR1 and CDR2 (germline): SQVTM, ANQGSEA. The CDR3 bases are TGCAGCGTTGCTCGGGGACAGGGGACAGATACGCAGTATTTT. It translates to CSVARGQGTDTQYF.

With respect to this clone: The sample has other DNA sequences that encode this CDR3 too. This chain connects TRBV2 to TRBJ2-3, with 9 bases that match TRBD1. The CDR3 spans 15 residues. CDR1 and CDR2 from the germline V gene are SNHLY and FYNNEI. V lost 7 bases and J lost 0; bases outside the gene matches: 5. Written as DNA, the CDR3 is TGTGCCAGCACCACGGACAGGGGCAGCACAGATACGCAGTATTTT. Its translation: CASTTDRGSTDTQYF.

This sequence joins TRBV29-1 and TRBJ1-5; D is undetermined. V lost 5 bases, J lost 0 bases, and 8 bases lay in between. The CDR3 has 13 amino acids. The germline V gene has CDR1 SQVTM and CDR2 ANQGSEA. This CDR3 reads CSVSLNSNQPQHF. Here the CDR3 DNA reads TGCAGCGTTAGCCTCAATAGCAATCAGCCCCAGCATTTT. Using reference TRBV29-1 and TRBJ1-5 for the parts outside the CDR3, the full variable domain is SAVISQKPSRDICQRGTSLTIQCQVDSQVTMMFWYRQQPGQSLTLIATANQGSEATYESGFVIDKFPISRPNLTFSTLTVSNMSPEDSSIYLCSVSLNSNQPQHFGDGTRLSIL.

In this sample, this clone turned up a few times. This chain uses TRBV4-2 with TRBJ2-1; tentatively, D is TRBD2 (5 bases). CDR3 length: 15 amino acids. CDR1 LGHNA and CDR2 YNFKEQ come from the germline V gene. V lost 0 bases and J lost 7, with 13 bases in between. The CDR3 DNA is TGTGCCAGCAGCCAAGATTGGGGAGCAGTGAATGAGCAGTTCTTC. It is translated as CASSQDWGAVNEQFF.

In its sample, this clone was seen once. CDR3 amino acids: CASTLPGEGQYF. The CDR3 DNA is TGTGCCAGCACCCTCCCCGGAGAAGGGCAGTACTTC. The J gene is TRBJ2-7, the V gene TRBV6-5; no reliable D call. This CDR3 has 12 amino acids. Germline V lookup: CDR1 MNHEY, CDR2 SVGAGI. V was clipped by 7 bases and J by 9 bases, with 16 bases between them.

The chain employs TRBV4-1 and TRBJ1-2; 7 bases are a match to TRBD1. The CDR3 spans 14 residues. With V trimmed by 4 bases and J by 10 bases, 12 bases remained unmatched. CDR1 and CDR2 (germline): MGHRA, YSYEKL. The CDR3 DNA is TGCGCCAGCAGCCGTTTTGGGACAGAAATCTCCTACACCTTC. Encoded protein: CASSRFGTEISYTF.

This clone was found once. This chain joins TRBV6-5 and TRBJ2-3; D is unresolved. Germline V gene data show CDR1 as MNHEY and CDR2 as SVGAGI. This CDR3 has 13 residues. V was pared by 8 bases and J by 2 bases, with 11 bases between. The CDR3 reads CASSGSYTDTQYF. The CDR3 region has the DNA TGTGCCAGCTCCGGGTCTTACACAGATACGCAGTATTTT.

The chain is built from TRBV19 and TRBJ1-5; D might be TRBD1 (5 bases). The CDR3 extends over 15 amino acids. V gave up 4 bases and J gave up 2 bases, with 12 bases separating them. The germline CDR1 and CDR2 sequences are LNHDA and SQIVND (reference sequence). CDR3 sequence: CASSTRGLGNQPQHF. CDR3 sequence (DNA): TGTGCCAGTAGTACCCGGGGACTGGGCAATCAGCCCCAGCATTTT.

The table lists this clone with a count of one. The V call is TRBV5-1, the J call TRBJ1-2; TRBD1 is a possible D gene (6 bases). This CDR3 comprises 16 residues. Germline loops: CDR1 SGHRS, CDR2 YFSETQ. Between the trimmed V and J ends, which lost 4 bases and 6 bases, there was a span of 22 bases. The CDR3 bases are TGCGCCAGCAGCCAATCCGCGGGGGCGGTTAAGGATGGCTACACCTTC. Its translation is CASSQSAGAVKDGYTF.

The chain carries TRBV5-1 and TRBJ2-7, with unresolved D. Trimming left V 0 bases short and J 0 bases short, with 7 bases between. Germline V lookup: CDR1 SGHRS, CDR2 YFSETQ. The CDR3 length is 14 residues. The CDR3 bases are TGCGCCAGCAGCTTGGGGGCTACCTCCTACGAGCAGTACTTC. Translated: CASSLGATSYEQYF.

The chain links TRBV9 to TRBJ2-3, with D possibly TRBD2 on 5 matching bases. Per the germline V gene, CDR1 is SGDLS and CDR2 is YYNGEE. The CDR3 has 15 residues. The V gene lost 0 bases and the J gene lost 6 bases, with 14 bases spanning the gap. The CDR3 DNA reads as TGTGCCAGCAGCGTAGGTGGGGAGTCAAGGGATACGCAGTATTTT. Protein product: CASSVGGESRDTQYF.

The chain has TRBV7-6 and TRBJ2-7; D gene unclear. This CDR3 comprises 15 residues. Germline-derived CDR1 and CDR2 are SGHVS and FNYEAQ. V lost 1 base and J lost 1, with 11 bases in between. The CDR3 spells CASSLEVGYSYEQYF. As DNA, the CDR3 is TGTGCCAGCAGCTTAGAGGTCGGGTATTCCTACGAGCAGTACTTC.

Of note for this clone: At one end the junction does not follow the germline gene, possibly because of a read error. The V call is TRBV7-9, the J call TRBJ2-3; weak D call: TRBD1 (5 bases). Germline V gene lookup returns CDR1 SEHNR and CDR2 FQNEAQ (reference sequence). This CDR3 comprises 15 residues. The CDR3: CSSSPSQVASYTQYF. CDR3 coding DNA: TGTTCCAGCAGCCCTTCACAGGTGGCATCTTATACGCAGTATTTT.

The V gene is TRBV18, the J gene TRBJ1-3, with a tentative D call TRBD1 (5 bases). Germline loops: CDR1 KGHSH, CDR2 LQKENI. The CDR3 contains 13 residues. Trimming took 5 bases from V and 1 from J, leaving 6 bases between them. This CDR3 is CASSNRSGNTIYF. In DNA, the CDR3 is TGTGCCAGCTCAAACAGGTCTGGAAACACCATATATTTT.

This chain connects TRBV5-4 to TRBJ2-7, with 12 bases fitting TRBD1. The CDR3 totals 16 residues. Germline CDR1 is SGHNT and CDR2 is YYREEE (reference sequence). J gave up 3 bases and V 4 bases, and 8 bases lay outside the gene matches. For the CDR3, the DNA is TGTGCCAGCAGCCTGGGGGGGACAGGGGGCTTCTACGAGCAGTACTTC. This gives the protein CASSLGGTGGFYEQYF.

The rearrangement uses TRBV6-1 and TRBJ1-2, with TRBD1 as a possible D gene (6 bases). The germline V gene encodes CDR1 MNHNS and CDR2 SASEGT. V was cut by 6 bases and J by 4 bases, with 18 bases left in between. The CDR3 extends over 15 amino acids. The CDR3 region has the DNA TGTGCCAGCAGAAGCGATACGGGACAACCCTATGGCTACACCTTC. Its translation is CASRSDTGQPYGYTF.

The chain has TRBV6-1 and TRBJ2-5, with 10 bases aligning to TRBD1. The J call may be in error: the DNA end matches TRBJ2-7 better. The germline CDR1 and CDR2 sequences are MNHNS and SASEGT. The CDR3 sequence is 15 residues long. CDR3 protein: CASSEYGTGEDEQYF. For the CDR3, the DNA is TGTGCCAGCAGTGAATATGGGACAGGGGAAGACGAGCAGTACTTC.

V and J are TRBV5-5 and TRBJ1-6; D remains ambiguous. Germline CDR1 reads SGHKS; CDR2 reads YYEKEE (reference sequence). V was shortened by 0 bases and J by 4 bases, with 5 bases between the two germline ends. The CDR3 runs 14 residues. CDR3 residues: CASSLVQYNSPLHF. The CDR3 DNA follows: TGTGCCAGCAGCTTGGTACAGTATAATTCACCCCTCCACTTT.

Note on this clone: One junction end disagrees with the germline gene, perhaps due to a read error. The chain's CDR3 is CASSSRPGVGELFF. Written as DNA, the CDR3 is TGTGCCAGCAGCTCCAGACCTGGGGTCGGGGAGTTGTTTTTT. This rearrangement joins TRBV7-3 to TRBJ2-2; TRBD2 is a possible D gene (5 bases). The CDR3 runs 14 residues. CDR1 and CDR2 from the germline V gene are SGHTA and FQGTGA.

The chain combines TRBV10-3 with TRBJ1-6; D is uncertain. This CDR3 has 14 residues. Trimming took 0 bases from V and 7 from J, leaving 7 bases between them. Germline loops: CDR1 ENHRY, CDR2 SYGVKD. The CDR3 loop is CAISESNGNSPLHF. CDR3 nucleotide sequence: TGTGCCATCAGTGAGTCGAACGGGAATTCACCCCTCCACTTT.

The chain carries TRBV5-1 and TRBJ1-2; D unresolved. The CDR3 sequence is 14 residues long. V dropped 1 base and J dropped 8 bases, with 15 bases sitting between them. Germline values: CDR1 SGHRS, CDR2 YFSETQ. The DNA of the CDR3 is TGCGCCAGCAGCTTGAATGACGAGGGAGGAGGCTACACCTTC. Amino acids: CASSLNDEGGGYTF.

CDR3 in amino acids: CASSHGRTGGSGANVLTF. The CDR3 DNA follows: TGTGCCAGCTCCCACGGGCGGACAGGGGGTTCTGGGGCCAACGTCCTGACTTTC. This chain uses TRBV18 with TRBJ2-6; 10 bases line up with TRBD1. Per germline, CDR1 KGHSH and CDR2 LQKENI. The CDR3 loop spans 18 amino acids. J lost 1 base, V lost 6 bases, and 9 bases had no gene match.

The CDR3 reads CASQEASGRANEQFF. The DNA of the CDR3 is TGCGCCAGCCAGGAGGCTAGCGGGAGGGCCAATGAGCAGTTCTTC. The chain uses TRBV5-1 and TRBJ2-1, with 12 nucleotides matching TRBD2. V dropped 7 bases and J dropped 6; count of bases not matched to a gene: 8. This CDR3 is 15 amino acids long. In germline, CDR1 is SGHRS, CDR2 YFSETQ.

This clone showed up just a few times. The rearrangement links TRBV11-2 to TRBJ2-1; D possibly corresponds to TRBD2 (6 bases). Between the trimmed V and J ends, which lost 0 bases and 9 bases, there was a span of 21 bases. The CDR3 has 17 amino acids. CDR1 is SGHAT, CDR2 FQNNGV, per germline. In nucleotides, the CDR3 is TGTGCCAGCAGCTTAGACCGGCCCGGCGGGGTGCGTGGTGAGCAGTTCTTC. Translation gives CASSLDRPGGVRGEQFF.

J is TRBJ2-5 and V is TRBV7-2, with TRBD2 matching 16 bases. With V trimmed by 5 bases and J by 5 bases, 8 bases remained unmatched. The CDR3 has 17 amino acids. Germline V gives CDR1 SGHTA, CDR2 FQGNSA. This chain's CDR3 is CASSLLGLAGGLETQYF. The CDR3 DNA reads TGTGCCAGCAGCCTCTTGGGACTAGCGGGAGGGCTGGAGACCCAGTACTTC.

CDR3 nucleotide sequence: TGTGCCAGCAGCGTAGACGGGGGAGGAACCACTGAAGCTTTCTTT. This encodes CASSVDGGGTTEAFF. The gene calls are TRBV9 and TRBJ1-1; perhaps TRBD1 as D (5 bases). The ends were cut back, 0 bases at V and 4 bases at J, with 13 bases in the middle. CDR1 and CDR2 from the germline V gene are SGDLS and YYNGEE. CDR3 length: 15 residues.

The chain has TRBV7-2 and TRBJ2-2; TRBD2 is a possible D gene (7 bases). Germline V gene lookup returns CDR1 SGHTA and CDR2 FQGNSA. The V gene lost 1 base and the J gene lost 4 bases, with 13 bases spanning the gap. The CDR3 sequence is 16 residues long. This chain's CDR3 is CASSLGGGAFTGELFF. The CDR3 DNA is TGTGCCAGCAGCTTAGGGGGGGGCGCCTTCACCGGGGAGCTGTTTTTT.

The chain carries TRBV7-9 and TRBJ2-7; 7 nucleotides match TRBD2. The CDR3 is 15 amino acids. Germline CDR1 and CDR2: SEHNR and FQNEAQ (reference sequence). V trimming: 4 bases; J trimming: 2 bases; junction bases outside the gene matches: 8. The CDR3 DNA reads TGTGCCAGCAGCTCGACCGGGACTAATCCCTACGAGCAGTACTTC. Translation gives CASSSTGTNPYEQYF.

V and J are TRBV6-1 and TRBJ1-3, with D uncertain. The CDR3 runs 15 residues. Trimming left V 6 bases short and J 0 bases short, with 12 bases between. Germline assignment: CDR1 MNHNS and CDR2 SASEGT. The chain's CDR3 is CASSALRSSGNTIYF. Here the CDR3 DNA reads TGTGCCAGCAGCGCACTCCGGAGCTCTGGAAACACCATATATTTT.

This sequence joins TRBV5-4 and TRBJ2-1, with 9 bases lining up with TRBD1. CDR3 length: 16 amino acids. Germline V gene lookup returns CDR1 SGHNT and CDR2 YYREEE (reference sequence). V lost 3 bases and J lost 6; bases outside the gene matches: 10. In DNA, the CDR3 is TGTGCCAGCAGCTCTCCCGGGGACAGGGACGTCAATGAGCAGTTCTTC. Translated, it gives CASSSPGDRDVNEQFF. The full variable domain, in which reference TRBV5-4 and TRBJ2-1 provide the parts outside the CDR3, is ETGVTQSPTHLIKTRGQQVTLRCSSQSGHNTVSWYQQALGQGPQFIFQYYREEENGRGNFPPRFSGLQFPNYSSELNVNALELDDSALYLCASSSPGDRDVNEQFFGPGTRLTVL.

This clone was seen a handful of times. The CDR3 nucleotides are TGTGCCAGCAGCTTTAACCGGGGGCTGTTTTTT. As protein: CASSFNRGLFF. V and J are TRBV5-8 and TRBJ1-4, with D maybe TRBD1 (5 bases). CDR1 and CDR2 from the germline V gene are SGHTS and YDEGEE. The V gene lost 2 bases and the J gene lost 14 bases, with 10 bases spanning the gap. CDR3 length equals 11 residues.

The chain joins TRBV11-2 to TRBJ1-5; D is ambiguous. Per the germline V gene, CDR1 is SGHAT and CDR2 is FQNNGV. The CDR3 extends over 15 amino acids. Trimming removed 2 bases from V and 5 bases from J, with 13 bases in between. CDR3 amino acids: CASSLLRGRDQPQHF. For the CDR3, the DNA is TGTGCCAGCAGCTTATTGCGCGGGCGTGATCAGCCCCAGCATTTT. The full variable domain, with the rest looked up from reference TRBV11-2 and TRBJ1-5, is EAGVAQSPRYKIIEKRQSVAFWCNPISGHATLYWYQQILGQGPKLLIQFQNNGVVDDSQLPKDRFSAERLKGVDSTLKIQPAKLEDSAVYLCASSLLRGRDQPQHFGDGTRLSIL.